This TCR beta chain was obtained from a study of cytomegalovirus exposure and HLA in healthy donors. Study-wide points: There were approximately 150 TCR beta chains listed as cytomegalovirus-associated. Later analysis suggested most CMV-associated TCR beta chains were HLA-restricted. In a later analysis, at a false discovery rate of 0.05, approximately 15,000 TCR beta sequences matched HLA alleles. Rarity held for most TCR sequences, but there were some public TCRs that occurred in many donors.

Primers included in the PCR were 60 Vbeta and 13 Jbeta primers. Here immunoSEQ multiplex PCR was the method, and the copy in TCRdb shows in-frame clones only, minus some. The data show about 160,000 clones, around four fifths seen once. This clone has a handful of counts. As yet, its antigen is unknown. The sequencing sample was made of PBMCs. This receptor was identified in a woman aged 45-59 years in good health and CMV-seropositive.

CDR3 in DNA: TGTGCCAGCAGCTCGGCCTGGGACAGTAACTCCAATGAGCAGTTCTTC. It yields the protein CASSSAWDSNSNEQFF. The chain joins TRBV7-9 to TRBJ2-1; TRBD1 matches at 7 bases. Germline V gene lookup returns CDR1 SEHNR and CDR2 FQNEAQ (reference sequence). The CDR3 runs to 16 residues. V gave up 4 bases and J gave up 6 bases; unmatched junction bases: 12.